These 3 T cell receptor beta chains came from one sample sequenced in a study of blood T cell repertoires in COVID-19. This table comes from immunoSEQ multiplex PCR, and its TCRdb copy is limited to in-frame clones, with some not included. This table has 100,000 to 150,000 clones, about 85% appearing once. Sequencing used peripheral blood. The receptors derive from a man between 60 and 75 years old with acute or convalescent COVID-19.

This clone was counted a single time. The chain is built from TRBV5-1 and TRBJ2-3, with 11 bases that match TRBD2. V shed 4 bases and J 1 base; nucleotides not matched to a gene: 5. The CDR3 totals 16 residues. The germline CDR1 and CDR2 sequences are SGHRS and YFSETQ. The CDR3 loop is CASSQGTSGRTDTQYF. For the CDR3, the DNA is TGCGCCAGCAGCCAGGGGACTAGCGGTCGCACAGATACGCAGTATTTT.

The V call is TRBV5-1, the J call TRBJ2-5; 10 positions match TRBD2. The germline V gene encodes CDR1 SGHRS and CDR2 YFSETQ. This CDR3 comprises 15 residues. The V and J ends lost 6 bases and 5 bases, in that order; junction bases with no gene match: 10. The CDR3 bases are TGCGCCAGCACCCCTATAGCGGGAGGATGGGAGACCCAGTACTTC. Its protein product is CASTPIAGGWETQYF.

CDR3 bases: TGTGCCAGCAGTTTCAGCCAGGGGGCCGGTTCACCCCTCCACTTT. This codes for CASSFSQGAGSPLHF. The genes are TRBV27 and TRBJ1-6; 8 positions agree with TRBD1. This CDR3 is built from 15 residues. CDR1 MNHEY and CDR2 SMNVEV come from the germline V gene (reference sequence). Trimming cost V 3 bases and J 9 bases; bases outside gene matches: 7.